Shown below are 2 T cell receptor beta chains from a single sample sequenced in a study of blood T cell repertoires in COVID-19. Assay: immunoSEQ multiplex PCR; the TCRdb copy retains only in-frame clones and omits some. The sample has some 130,000 clones, about nine tenths seen once. The specimen sequenced was PBMCs or T cells enriched from blood (not recorded which). The receptors were gathered from a man aged 50 or older who had recovered from COVID-19.

The V call is TRBV6-2 or TRBV6-3, the J call TRBJ1-1, with D hard to call. The V and J ends lost 5 bases and 1 base respectively, with 11 bases between them. CDR3 length: 14 residues. Per germline, CDR1 MNHEY and CDR2 SVGEGT. The CDR3 sequence: CASSRSGRNTEAFF. The CDR3 region has the DNA TGTGCCAGCAGTCGTTCGGGAAGGAACACTGAAGCTTTCTTT.

The rearrangement joins TRBV7-2 to TRBJ1-2; 7 bases map to TRBD1. CDR1 and CDR2 (germline): SGHTA, FQGNSA. CDR3 length equals 14 residues. Losses at the gene ends were 4 bases for V and 1 base for J; bases not matched to a gene: 3. CDR3 protein: CASSSRGSNYGYTF. The CDR3 DNA reads TGTGCCAGCAGCTCCAGGGGGAGTAACTATGGCTACACCTTC.